This entry lists 12 T cell receptor beta chains sequenced from one sample in a study of cytomegalovirus exposure and HLA in healthy donors. The PCR used 60 Vbeta and 13 Jbeta primers. Method: immunoSEQ multiplex PCR; TCRdb's copy keeps in-frame clones and lacks some. This table holds around 180,000 clones, roughly 70% found once. Sequenced sample: PBMCs. The source of these receptors is a girl between 10 and 17 years old in good health and CMV-seronegative.

The table lists this clone with a few counts. This rearrangement joins TRBV7-9 to TRBJ1-6; D call uncertain. V lost 1 base and J lost 8, with 12 bases in between. Germline-derived CDR1 and CDR2 are SEHNR and FQNEAQ (reference sequence). The CDR3 is 15 residues long. The CDR3 region is CASSLVALGDSPLHF. The CDR3 bases are TGTGCCAGCAGCTTAGTGGCCCTAGGCGATTCACCCCTCCACTTT.

The genes are TRBV4-1 and TRBJ1-1; D is unclear. The V gene lost 3 bases and the J gene lost 1 base, with 9 bases spanning the gap. The germline gives CDR1 MGHRA, CDR2 YSYEKL. There are 14 residues in the CDR3. The CDR3 bases are TGCGCCAGCAGCCACGTACGGGGGAACACTGAAGCTTTCTTT. Translated, it gives CASSHVRGNTEAFF.

This clone has more than one count but fewer than ten. The chain joins TRBV10-3 to TRBJ1-3; D unresolved. CDR1 ENHRY and CDR2 SYGVKD come from the germline V gene. This CDR3 contains 15 residues. Trimming pared 0 bases from V and 0 bases from J, leaving 6 bases between. The CDR3 nucleotides read TGTGCCATCAGTGAGTCAACGGGCTCTGGAAACACCATATATTTT. Protein product: CAISESTGSGNTIYF.

The J gene is TRBJ2-4, the V gene TRBV29-1; 7 bases are a match to TRBD2. The CDR3 length is 13 residues. Germline CDR1 is SQVTM and CDR2 is ANQGSEA. Unmatched junction bases numbered 9, after V lost 7 bases and J lost 6 bases. CDR3 coding DNA: TGCAGCGCTGGGGGGGGAGTAGGAAACATTCAGTACTTC. It is translated as CSAGGGVGNIQYF. Full variable domain (remainder filled in from reference TRBV29-1 and TRBJ2-4): SAVISQKPSRDICQRGTSLTIQCQVDSQVTMMFWYRQQPGQSLTLIATANQGSEATYESGFVIDKFPISRPNLTFSTLTVSNMSPEDSSIYLCSAGGGVGNIQYFGAGTRLSVL.

This clone showed up just once. The chain is built from TRBV9 and TRBJ2-7, with TRBD1 matching over 9 bases. Germline trimming cut 3 bases from V and 3 bases from J; bases unmatched to any gene: 4. Looked up from germline, CDR1 is SGDLS and CDR2 is YYNGEE. The CDR3 is 14 amino acids. The CDR3 loop reads CASSAGQGGYEQYF. As DNA, the CDR3 is TGTGCCAGCAGCGCGGGACAGGGAGGCTACGAGCAGTACTTC.

The chain recombines TRBV5-6 with TRBJ1-5, with TRBD1 identical over 8 bases. CDR1 and CDR2 from the germline V gene are SGHDT and YYEEEE. The CDR3 has 17 amino acids. J was trimmed by 2 bases and V by 4 bases; bases with no gene match: 11. In DNA form, the CDR3 reads TGTGCCAGCAGCGTGACAGGGGCGGGAGTGGGCAATCAGCCCCAGCATTTT. This codes for CASSVTGAGVGNQPQHF.

The chain couples TRBV5-1 to TRBJ2-3, with D maybe TRBD1 (6 bases). The CDR3 runs to 16 residues. Germline V lookup: CDR1 SGHRS, CDR2 YFSETQ. V was trimmed by 5 bases and J by 0 bases, leaving 16 bases between them. As DNA, the CDR3 is TGCGCCAGCAGTGGGAGTTCTAGGGGGAGCACAGATACGCAGTATTTT. It codes for CASSGSSRGSTDTQYF.

The rearrangement uses TRBV9 and TRBJ1-1; 8 bases align to TRBD1. The V gene's germline CDR1 is SGDLS and CDR2 YYNGEE. V was clipped by 4 bases and J by 1 base; unmatched bases: 6. This CDR3 contains 15 residues. The CDR3 DNA is TGTGCCAGCAGCCGGACAGGGTGGTCGAACACTGAAGCTTTCTTT. Residues: CASSRTGWSNTEAFF.

V gene TRBV4-2 combines with J gene TRBJ1-1; TRBD1 agrees at 12 bases. The V segment lost 1 base and the J segment 6 bases; nucleotides outside the gene matches: 9. The CDR3 is 17 residues long. Germline loops: CDR1 LGHNA, CDR2 YNFKEQ. The CDR3 loop is CASSQVGTGGRVAEAFF. The CDR3 DNA sequence: TGTGCCAGCAGCCAAGTAGGGACAGGGGGCAGAGTAGCTGAAGCTTTCTTT.

The J gene is TRBJ1-2, the V gene TRBV4-1; D remains ambiguous. This CDR3 spans 17 amino acids. Trimming removed 3 bases at V and 2 bases at J, with 19 bases between. Germline V lookup: CDR1 MGHRA, CDR2 YSYEKL. CDR3 coding DNA: TGCGCCAGCAGCCATTTAGGAGGCCTCCGAGGAAACTATGGCTACACCTTC. It specifies CASSHLGGLRGNYGYTF.

This chain uses TRBV5-6 with TRBJ1-5; no definite D call. Between the trimmed V and J ends, which lost 1 base and 1 base, there was a span of 6 bases. This CDR3 is 14 amino acids long. CDR1 is SGHDT, CDR2 YYEEEE, per germline. CDR3 region: CASSLLQSNQPQHF. As DNA, the CDR3 is TGTGCCAGCAGCTTGCTGCAGAGCAATCAGCCCCAGCATTTT.

The rearrangement joins TRBV18 to TRBJ1-1; 7 bases map to TRBD1. V was clipped by 2 bases and J by 1 base; unmatched bases: 13. Germline CDR1 reads KGHSH; CDR2 reads LQKENI. The CDR3 contains 18 residues. Written as DNA, the CDR3 is TGTGCCAGCTCACCAAGGGAGGCAGGGGGTTACGAGAACACTGAAGCTTTCTTT. Amino acid sequence: CASSPREAGGYENTEAFF.